The TCR beta chain under discussion was sequenced for a study of graft-versus-host responses after intestinal transplantation. The wider study: Uniformly, recipients were administered anti-thymocyte globulin induction with subsequent tacrolimus and steroids for roughly three years.

Data came from immunoSEQ multiplex PCR; TCRdb stores just in-frame clones and leaves some out. Altogether tens of thousands of clones are present, 70% to 90% being singletons, with the ten largest covering roughly 1.5%. Trimming left V 6 bases short and J 1 base short, with 13 bases between. Germline CDR1 reads MNHNY; CDR2 reads SVGAGI (reference sequence). This CDR3 comprises 15 residues. This receptor was obtained from a human patient who received an intestinal transplant, so some T cells may come from the graft donor. The V call is TRBV6-6, the J call TRBJ1-5; D is perhaps TRBD1 (5 bases). The input for sequencing was PBMCs, taken 26 days after transplant. CDR3 sequence (DNA): TGTGCCAGCAGGCACCAGGGTCTAAGCAATCAGCCCCAGCATTTT. Encoded protein: CASRHQGLSNQPQHF.